This is a list of T cell receptor beta chains from one sample in a study of breast tumors, draining lymph nodes, adjacent tissues. TCRdb fed the multiplex PCR reads into MiXCR, producing one record per CDR3 protein. Of 45,000 to 60,000 distinct CDR3 sequences in the sample, more than 20% were seen once. Sequenced sample: breast tumor tissue. The receptors were gathered from a female donor with breast cancer. Some clones in this sample may be carry-over from other donors' samples. CDR3s include the opening cysteine and the closing phenylalanine or tryptophan. Each record gives: clone size, V gene, D gene, J gene, CDR3 DNA, CDR3 protein. The D gene is left open where the match is weak. Expanded clones get a size class; other rows say once, few or many, or leave the size out.

few	TRBV12-3/TRBV12-4	TRBD1	TRBJ2-1	TGTGCCAGCAGCCGGGGACAGGTTATCGAGCAGTTCTTC	CASSRGQVIEQFF
many	TRBV27	-	TRBJ2-1	TGTGCCAGTACGGGAAAGTTCTTC	CASTGKFF
many	TRBV24-1	TRBD1	TRBJ2-7	TGTGCCACCAGTGACCCCGGGACAGGGAAGGCCGAGCAGTACTTC	CATSDPGTGKAEQYF
many	TRBV19	TRBD2	TRBJ2-1	TGTGCCAGTAGTATAGATTCAGGGGGACTAGCGGGCGGTAATGAGCAGTTCTTC	CASSIDSGGLAGGNEQFF
many	TRBV18	TRBD2	TRBJ2-7	TGTGCCAGCTCACCACCGATCTCGGGGGGCGAGCAGTACTTC	CASSPPISGGEQYF
many	TRBV11-1	TRBD1	TRBJ1-2	TGTGCCAGCAGCCCAGCACAGGGGGCGAGTGGCTACACCTTC	CASSPAQGASGYTF
many	TRBV20-1	-	TRBJ2-3	TGCAGTGCTAGAGAGGCGGATACGCAGTATTTT	CSAREADTQYF
many	TRBV27	-	TRBJ2-3	TGTGCCAGCAGTTTCAGGGTTCGGGGCACAGATACGCAGTATTTT	CASSFRVRGTDTQYF
-	TRBV3-1	-	TRBJ1-1	TGTGCCAGCAGCTACGGAGGGCGTAACACTGAAGCTTTCTTT	CASSYGGRNTEAFF
many	TRBV5-1	-	TRBJ2-2	TGCGCCAGCAGCTTGGAACCCCAGCAAACGAACACCGGGGAGCTGTTTTTT	CASSLEPQQTNTGELFF
many	TRBV2	-	TRBJ2-7	TGTGCCAGCAAGGGACAAATCTCCTACGAGCAGTACTTC	CASKGQISYEQYF
many	TRBV4-1	-	TRBJ2-1	TGCGCCAGCAGCCCTGGGCGGGATGTGAATGAGCAGTTCTTC	CASSPGRDVNEQFF
many	TRBV20-1	TRBD2	TRBJ2-7	TGCAGTGCTCGACCGTTTAAGCGGGGGAGCTCCTACGAGCAGTACTTC	CSARPFKRGSSYEQYF
many	TRBV12-3/TRBV12-4	TRBD2	TRBJ2-5	TGTGCCAGCAGTTTACTAGCGGGCGAGACCCAGTACTTC	CASSLLAGETQYF
many	TRBV5-4	-	TRBJ1-2	TGTGCCAGCAGCCGCAGTGCGCAAAGTATTAACTATGGCTACACCTTC	CASSRSAQSINYGYTF
many	TRBV20-1	-	TRBJ1-2	TGCAGTGCCTTAAGAGAATTGGGGAACTATGGCTACACCTTC	CSALRELGNYGYTF
many	TRBV27	-	TRBJ2-7	TGTGCCAGCAGGCCAGACAGGATTTCCTACGAGCAGTACTTC	CASRPDRISYEQYF
many	TRBV2	-	TRBJ1-5	TGTGCCAGCAAACAGGGAAACAATCAGCCCCAGCATTTT	CASKQGNNQPQHF
-	TRBV3-1	-	TRBJ2-1	TGTGCCAGCAGCCAAGATCCGGCTAGTTGGCCCTACAATGAGCAGTTCTTC	CASSQDPASWPYNEQFF
many	TRBV27	-	TRBJ1-2	TGTGCCAGCAGTCAGGGTGGCTATGGCTACACCTTC	CASSQGGYGYTF
many	TRBV6-5	TRBD1	TRBJ1-3	TGTGCCAGCAAAGGACAGGGCCTCGGAAACACCATATATTTT	CASKGQGLGNTIYF
many	TRBV6-1	-	TRBJ2-5	TGTGCCAGCAGCAGACTCGGGGAGACCCAGTACTTC	CASSRLGETQYF
many	TRBV9	-	TRBJ2-3	TGTGCCAGCAGCGTAGGTCGGGCGGCAGATACGCAGTATTTT	CASSVGRAADTQYF
few	TRBV18	TRBD1	TRBJ2-3	TGTGCCAGCTCACCGGGACAGGGGAGCACAGATACGCAGTATTTT	CASSPGQGSTDTQYF
few	TRBV29-1	-	TRBJ1-1	TGCAGCGTGGGGGGGATTCTGAACACTGAAGCTTTCTTT	CSVGGILNTEAFF
many	TRBV7-3	-	TRBJ2-2	TGTGCCAGCAGCTTAATGGGCAGTCGGAACACCGGGGAGCTGTTTTTT	CASSLMGSRNTGELFF